This TCR beta chain is drawn from a study of cytomegalovirus exposure and HLA in healthy donors. PCR amplification relied on 60 Vbeta primers (plus 13 Jbeta primers). Profiled with immunoSEQ multiplex PCR; TCRdb holds only in-frame clones, not every one. The sample carries around 200,000 clones, roughly 85% recorded once. Germline CDR1 is LNHDA and CDR2 is SQIVND (reference sequence). Between the trimmed V and J ends, which lost 6 bases and 1 base, there was a span of 9 bases. The CDR3 loop spans 13 amino acids. The source of this sequence is a man younger than 35 in good health and CMV-seronegative. The genes are TRBV19 and TRBJ1-1; D is ambiguous. The sample consisted of PBMCs. The CDR3 nucleotides read TGTGCCAGTAGGAGAGGGCAGAACACTGAAGCTTTCTTT. It encodes CASRRGQNTEAFF. Variable domain in full (rest from reference TRBV19 and TRBJ1-1): DGGITQSPKYLFRKEGQNVTLSCEQNLNHDAMYWYRQDPGQGLRLIYYSQIVNDFQKGDIAEGYSVSREKKESFPLTVTSAQKNPTAFYLCASRRGQNTEAFFGQGTRLTVV.